This is a list of T cell receptor beta chains from one sample in a study of technical replicates of blood from a few donors. TCRdb's copy holds only in-frame clones and misses some; the assay was immunoSEQ multiplex PCR. Found here are over 90,000 clones, about 96% of them singletons; the top ten hold roughly 0.21%. The specimen sequenced was T cells isolated from PBMCs. Every receptor here comes from a human donor in good health. Both conserved end residues are part of each CDR3. D genes are given only for firm matches. Clone size appears in some rows only: once, few, many, or a class for an expanded clone.

clone size | D gene | J gene | V gene | CDR3 DNA | CDR3 protein
- | - | TRBJ1-2 | TRBV15 | TGTGCCACCAGCAGACCAGGGGTAGGAGGAGGCTACACCTTC | CATSRPGVGGGYTF
- | - | TRBJ1-1 | TRBV7-9 | TGTGCCAGCAGCTTAGAGGGGCCAGAAGCTTTCTTT | CASSLEGPEAFF
- | TRBD1 | TRBJ2-5 | TRBV6-1 | TGTGCCAGCAGCGACAGGGGGCCAGAGACCCAGTACTTC | CASSDRGPETQYF
- | - | TRBJ1-3 | TRBV5-4 | TGTGCCAGCAGCTTGGGGGGGGACTCTGGAAACACCATATATTTT | CASSLGGDSGNTIYF
once | TRBD2 | TRBJ2-7 | TRBV28 | TGTGCCAGCGGCCTCGCCGGAACTAGCGGAAACTACGAGCAGTACTTC | CASGLAGTSGNYEQYF
- | TRBD1 | TRBJ2-1 | TRBV13 | TGTGCCAGCAGCTTAGCCCGGACAGGGACCATATACAATGAGCAGTTCTTC | CASSLARTGTIYNEQFF
- | - | TRBJ2-2 | TRBV18 | TGTGCCAGCTCACCCTACTACACCGGGGAGCTGTTTTTT | CASSPYYTGELFF
- | - | TRBJ2-7 | TRBV30 | TGTGCCTGGAGTGTACTGGGCAACGAGCAGTACTTC | CAWSVLGNEQYF
- | TRBD1 | TRBJ2-3 | TRBV5-1 | TGCGCCAGCAGCCCAGGACAGGGTTCCCCAGATACGCAGTATTTT | CASSPGQGSPDTQYF
- | TRBD1 | TRBJ2-1 | TRBV5-1 | TGCGCCAGCAGCGTGGGACAGACTTACAATGAGCAGTTCTTC | CASSVGQTYNEQFF